Presented here are 15 T cell receptor beta chains from one specimen sequenced in a study of monozygotic twins with cystic fibrosis. Clones were read by immunoSEQ multiplex PCR, and TCRdb kept only the in-frame ones, dropping some. This table holds under 10,000 clones, 97% to 99% found once. Source material: blood. These receptors came from a girl aged 2 to 10 with cystic fibrosis.

J is TRBJ2-5 and V is TRBV7-2; 10 nucleotides align to TRBD2. The V gene's germline CDR1 is SGHTA and CDR2 FQGNSA. CDR3 size: 16 residues. With 8 bases clipped from V and 5 bases from J, the junction kept 14 bases outside the gene matches. CDR3 coding DNA: TGTGCCAGCGCTCAGCGGGAGGGTTGGGTATGGGAGACCCAGTACTTC. It specifies CASAQREGWVWETQYF. Full variable domain (outside the CDR3, taken from reference TRBV7-2 and TRBJ2-5): GAGVSQSPSNKVTEKGKDVELRCDPISGHTALYWYRQSLGQGLEFLIYFQGNSAPDKSGLPSDRFSAERTGGSVSTLTIQRTQQEDSAVYLCASAQREGWVWETQYFGPGTRLLVL.

CDR3 residues: CASSSTGVHYGYTF. The DNA of the CDR3 is TGTGCCAGTAGTTCTACAGGGGTACACTATGGCTACACCTTC. The chain joins TRBV19 to TRBJ1-2; 7 bases match TRBD1. Looked up from germline, CDR1 is LNHDA and CDR2 is SQIVND (reference sequence). Losses at the gene ends were 5 bases for V and 3 bases for J; bases not matched to a gene: 6. CDR3 size: 14 residues.

The chain carries TRBV7-9 and TRBJ2-7; the D gene is possibly TRBD2 (6 bases). Germline assignment: CDR1 SEHNR and CDR2 FQNEAQ (reference sequence). The V end was cut by 0 bases, the J end by 3 bases, with 9 bases between. The CDR3 sequence is 14 residues long. The CDR3 region is CASSLAARDYEQYF. CDR3 DNA: TGTGCCAGCAGCTTAGCGGCGCGGGACTACGAGCAGTACTTC.

In nucleotides, the CDR3 is TGTGCCAGCAGCTCCAGCCGGTCATACAATGAGCAGTTCTTC. Translation gives CASSSSRSYNEQFF. The V and J genes are TRBV7-2 and TRBJ2-1; D is uncertain. The CDR3 has 14 residues. Per germline, CDR1 SGHTA and CDR2 FQGNSA. Trimming took off 4 bases at V and 4 bases at J, with 11 bases between the two ends.

A single count supports this clone. V is TRBV6-6 and J is TRBJ1-2; D is unclear. The V and J ends lost 2 bases and 1 base respectively, with 11 bases between them. The CDR3 spans 15 residues. Germline assignment: CDR1 MNHNY and CDR2 SVGAGI (reference sequence). The CDR3 loop reads CASSYERPSNYGYTF. In DNA form, the CDR3 reads TGTGCCAGCAGTTACGAACGGCCGAGTAACTATGGCTACACCTTC.

The genes are TRBV27 and TRBJ2-2, with 8 bases fitting TRBD1. With 5 bases clipped from V and 2 bases from J, the junction kept 4 bases outside the gene matches. The CDR3 sequence is 15 residues long. The germline V gene has CDR1 MNHEY and CDR2 SMNVEV (reference sequence). DNA of the CDR3: TGTGCCAGCAGTCGACAGGGGTCCAACACCGGGGAGCTGTTTTTT. It translates to CASSRQGSNTGELFF.

V and J are TRBV5-6 and TRBJ2-5; D may match TRBD1 or TRBD2 (5 bases each). Germline V gives CDR1 SGHDT, CDR2 YYEEEE. V lost 4 bases and J 3 bases, leaving 16 bases between the germline ends. The CDR3 is 15 amino acids. CDR3 region: CASSGDRRPKETQYF. CDR3 DNA: TGTGCCAGCAGCGGGGACCGCCGACCGAAAGAGACCCAGTACTTC.

This clone is a singleton in its sample. The V gene is TRBV28, the J gene TRBJ1-2, with D possibly matching TRBD1 (6 bases). V dropped 6 bases and J dropped 6 bases, with 17 bases sitting between them. The CDR3 is 14 residues long. From germline, CDR1 is MDHEN and CDR2 SYDVKM. DNA of the CDR3: TGTGCCAGCAGCGACACTCCCTGGACAGATGGCTACACCTTC. Its protein product is CASSDTPWTDGYTF.

V usage is TRBV11-2 and J usage is TRBJ1-1; D unresolved. V was clipped by 0 bases and J by 0 bases, with 5 bases between them. This CDR3 has 14 residues. Germline V CDR1 and CDR2: SGHAT, FQNNGV. In DNA form, the CDR3 reads TGTGCCAGCAGCTTAGAACCCCTGAACACTGAAGCTTTCTTT. Translated, it gives CASSLEPLNTEAFF.

The V and J genes are TRBV5-8 and TRBJ1-2, with D possibly matching TRBD1 (5 bases). The CDR3 consists of 16 residues. Trimming took 1 base from V and 3 from J, leaving 16 bases between them. The germline gives CDR1 SGHTS, CDR2 YDEGEE. CDR3 DNA sequence: TGTGCCAGCAGCTTGCGGGACCCCCGGTTGGACTATGGCTACACCTTC. This sequence encodes CASSLRDPRLDYGYTF.

The chain combines TRBV29-1 with TRBJ1-1, with D unresolved. CDR1 and CDR2 (germline): SQVTM, ANQGSEA. The CDR3 sequence is 12 residues long. V was pared by 5 bases and J by 3 bases, with 10 bases between. The CDR3 region is CSVFSGDTEAFF. The CDR3 coding sequence is TGCAGCGTTTTTTCCGGGGACACTGAAGCTTTCTTT.

J is TRBJ1-3 and V is TRBV11-2, with 10 bases lining up with TRBD1. The CDR3 is 13 amino acids. The germline CDR1 and CDR2 sequences are SGHAT and FQNNGV. V gave up 5 bases and J gave up 8 bases; unmatched junction bases: 3. In DNA form, the CDR3 reads TGTGCCAGCAGCCTTGGGACAGGGGACACCATATATTTT. The encoded protein is CASSLGTGDTIYF. The whole variable domain, remainder taken from reference TRBV11-2 and TRBJ1-3, is EAGVAQSPRYKIIEKRQSVAFWCNPISGHATLYWYQQILGQGPKLLIQFQNNGVVDDSQLPKDRFSAERLKGVDSTLKIQPAKLEDSAVYLCASSLGTGDTIYFGEGSWLTVV.

This chain joins TRBV5-1 and TRBJ2-5; D is undetermined. The V gene's germline CDR1 is SGHRS and CDR2 YFSETQ. This CDR3 spans 13 amino acids. V lost 2 bases and J lost 4, with 9 bases in between. The CDR3, as DNA: TGCGCCAGCAGCTTCGTAGGCGCAGAGACCCAGTACTTC. It encodes CASSFVGAETQYF.

The rearrangement uses TRBV5-5 and TRBJ1-1; D is possibly TRBD1 (6 bases). This CDR3 comprises 17 residues. Trimming took 0 bases from V and 0 from J, leaving 15 bases between them. Germline lookup yields CDR1 SGHKS and CDR2 YYEKEE (reference sequence). DNA for the CDR3: TGTGCCAGCAGCTTGGGTAAAGGGGGACACATGAACACTGAAGCTTTCTTT. It specifies CASSLGKGGHMNTEAFF.

The chain uses TRBV4-1 and TRBJ1-1; no definite D call. The germline CDR1 and CDR2 sequences are MGHRA and YSYEKL. This CDR3 has 15 residues. V lost 1 base and J 4 bases, leaving 13 bases between the germline ends. CDR3 nucleotide sequence: TGCGCCAGCAGCCAAGTCTCCGGGCCGGGCACTGAAGCTTTCTTT. Its translation: CASSQVSGPGTEAFF.